The rows below give T cell receptor beta chains drawn from one sample of a study of regulatory T cells in long-lasting Graves disease. TCRdb itself ran the multiplex PCR reads through MiXCR, one entry per CDR3 protein. The top ten clones hold 25% to 30% of a sample with approximately 360,000 distinct CDR3 sequences, approximately 25% of them seen once. This material consisted of peripheral blood mononuclear cells (PBMCs), taken when the disease was refractory, from a patient treated with antithyroid drugs. The receptors derive from a woman aged 40-49 years with Graves disease. The CDR3 runs from the conserved cysteine through the conserved F or W. The order of the fields is J gene, V gene, CDR3 protein.

TRBJ2-7 TRBV30 CAWSARYEQYF
TRBJ2-6 TRBV3-1 CAGSQETGTAGANVLTF
TRBJ1-6 TRBV24-1 CATAGLYNSPLHF
TRBJ2-7 TRBV6-5 CASSFVTGPYEQYF
TRBJ2-7 TRBV20-1 CSARDQWDRAYEQYF
TRBJ1-5 TRBV12-3/TRBV12-4 CASSRGAGGSQPQHF
TRBJ2-2 TRBV6-2/TRBV6-3 CASKSDRVFTGELFF
TRBJ2-2 TRBV5-1 CASNGVFGEIPPPGELFF
TRBJ2-3 TRBV6-1 CASITGLGSDTQYF
TRBJ2-2 TRBV19 CASSLRTGVTGELFF
TRBJ1-5 TRBV2 CASSEAGGARQPQHF
TRBJ2-7 TRBV12-3/TRBV12-4 CASSATRRAGIYEQYF
TRBJ1-3 TRBV10-2 CASSDIRTGNTIYF
TRBJ1-1 TRBV18 CASSPPGTGGLNTEAFF
TRBJ1-1 TRBV6-1 CASRQGAEAFF
TRBJ1-1 TRBV28 CASRDRLPFF
TRBJ1-2 TRBV6-1 CASKGTSNYGYTF
TRBJ1-6 TRBV20-1 CSARPRGRGMSISPLHF
TRBJ2-7 TRBV11-2 CASSLVGLAGPGQYF
TRBJ2-1 TRBV29-1 CSVPLAGAFNEQFF
TRBJ1-3 TRBV15 CATSRDGGGGGRNTIYF
TRBJ2-5 TRBV15 CATSRDVGFQETQYF
TRBJ2-7 TRBV2 CASTERTGRPYEQYF
TRBJ2-3 TRBV28 CASSERLAGAASTDTQYF
TRBJ2-3 TRBV12-3/TRBV12-4 CASRVWDRGADTQYF
TRBJ1-1 TRBV6-9 CASSSLRGRMTEAFF
TRBJ1-2 TRBV9 CASSVGGTGGSYGYTF
TRBJ2-5 TRBV12-3/TRBV12-4 CASSLGGGQGAQYF
TRBJ2-7 TRBV28 CASKKGLRWERGPYEQYF
TRBJ1-3 TRBV20-1 CSATTGSSGNTIYF
TRBJ2-7 TRBV30 CAWVSGTSYEQYF
TRBJ2-2 TRBV19 CASIPSGAYGELFF
TRBJ1-2 TRBV5-1 CASSLQGGIGYTF
TRBJ2-2 TRBV24-1 CATSEGPLNTGELFF
TRBJ2-7 TRBV19 CASSIGQGPWPQQYF
TRBJ1-1 TRBV6-1 CASTVRGGGAFF
TRBJ2-5 TRBV7-9 CASSPSTGEETQYF
TRBJ1-1 TRBV6-4 CASSDRRQKNTEAFF
TRBJ2-7 TRBV7-9 CASSLVRGSYEQYF
TRBJ1-3 TRBV10-2 CASSEQGTSGNTIYF
TRBJ2-1 TRBV28 CASKGGTVYNEQFF
TRBJ2-7 TRBV30 CAWTGQGPEQYF
TRBJ1-5 TRBV28 CASSWGGQPQHF
TRBJ2-7 TRBV28 CASSSGQGANYEQYF
TRBJ2-5 TRBV14 CASSPLDSIQETQYF
TRBJ1-2 TRBV28 CASGNYGYTF
TRBJ1-4 TRBV5-8 CASTPRWAGTDEKLFF
TRBJ2-5 TRBV20-1 CSARQTGRETQYF
TRBJ1-6 TRBV28 CASAQTGQVYSPLHF
TRBJ2-7 TRBV11-2 CASSLAGMSSYEQYF
TRBJ1-2 TRBV28 CASSGDANYGYTF